Below, one T cell receptor beta chain is given with its context. Its antigen remains unidentified. The sample belongs to a study of OX40 agonist ivuxolimab in advanced cancers. Study-level findings and limits: Average numbers of expanded clones were greater in CD8+ T cells than in CD4+.

The germline gives CDR1 SGHDT, CDR2 YYEEEE. The CDR3 loop spans 14 amino acids. The table came from immunoSEQ multiplex PCR; TCRdb's copy has only in-frame clones and leaves some out. The sample holds around 62,000 clones; roughly nine tenths are singletons and the top ten take around an eighth. The receptor was derived from an adult with an advanced solid tumor such as melanoma, head and neck, liver or kidney cancer. The chain employs TRBV5-6 and TRBJ2-7; 7 bases align to TRBD1. The source was CD4+ or CD8+ T cells sorted from blood, collected in a trial of the OX40 agonist ivuxolimab. As DNA, the CDR3 is TGTGCCAGCAGCTTGGGACAGGGCTCCCACGAGCAGTACGTC. Translation gives CASSLGQGSHEQYV.